Listed here are 10 T cell receptor beta chains from one sample, sequenced in a study of blood T cell repertoires in COVID-19. The assay was immunoSEQ multiplex PCR, and TCRdb's table has in-frame clones only and misses some. The sample consists of some 200,000 clones, about 85% of them appearing once. The sample comprised peripheral blood. The receptors were gathered from a woman aged 80 or over with active or convalescent COVID-19.

The rearrangement links TRBV6-5 to TRBJ1-3; no firm D call. Deletions cut 2 bases from V and 0 bases from J, with 11 bases between. The CDR3 covers 16 residues. Per germline, CDR1 MNHEY and CDR2 SVGAGI. CDR3 sequence reads: CASSYGSFSSGNTIYF. The CDR3 nucleotides read TGTGCCAGCAGTTACGGTTCATTCAGCTCTGGAAACACCATATATTTT.

The chain combines TRBV6-2 or TRBV6-3 with TRBJ1-2; D perhaps matches TRBD1 (6 bases). The V gene's germline CDR1 is MNHEY and CDR2 SVGEGT. V lost 3 bases to trimming and J lost 6 bases, with 8 bases between them. The CDR3 consists of 12 residues. CDR3: CASSYGTHGYTF. The CDR3 region has the DNA TGTGCCAGCAGTTATGGGACACATGGCTACACCTTC.

The chain uses TRBV28 and TRBJ2-7, with a weak D call TRBD1 (6 bases). The CDR3 loop spans 13 amino acids. Germline values: CDR1 MDHEN, CDR2 SYDVKM. Trimming shortened V by 3 bases and J by 9 bases, and 15 bases separated the two germline ends. CDR3 DNA sequence: TGTGCCAGCAGTTTTCAAAACAGGGAAGGGCAGTACTTC. It is translated as CASSFQNREGQYF.

The gene calls are TRBV30 and TRBJ2-1; D is possibly TRBD2 (6 bases). Germline CDR1 reads GTSNPN; CDR2 reads SVGIG (reference sequence). This CDR3 region has 14 residues. V was shortened by 1 base and J by 5 bases, with 12 bases between the two germline ends. CDR3: CAWSEGRTNNEQFF. The CDR3 DNA sequence: TGTGCCTGGAGTGAGGGCAGGACTAACAATGAGCAGTTCTTC.

Only one count was recorded for this clone. The chain recombines TRBV2 with TRBJ1-6; 7 positions agree with TRBD1. The CDR3 is 15 residues long. Trimming took 6 bases from V and 5 from J; bases not matched to a gene: 7. Germline assignment: CDR1 SNHLY and CDR2 FYNNEI. Written as DNA, the CDR3 is TGTGCCAGCAGCGACCTAGGACAGGATAATTCACCCCTCCACTTT. Translation gives CASSDLGQDNSPLHF.

The chain couples TRBV4-3 to TRBJ2-7; 10 bases fit TRBD2. This CDR3 comprises 13 residues. V lost 3 bases, J lost 9 bases, and 5 bases stayed unmatched. Germline V gives CDR1 LGHNA, CDR2 YSLEER. CDR3 amino acids: CASSQTGTSAQYF. CDR3 bases: TGCGCCAGCAGCCAGACGGGGACTAGCGCGCAGTACTTC.

The V and J genes are TRBV27 and TRBJ2-3; a possible D gene is TRBD2 (5 bases). Germline loops: CDR1 MNHEY, CDR2 SMNVEV (reference sequence). With 0 bases removed from V and 0 bases from J, the gap between germline ends came to 13 bases. The CDR3 runs to 17 residues. In DNA, the CDR3 is TGTGCCAGCAGTTTATCGGGCCGGGGAAAGAGCACAGATACGCAGTATTTT. Protein product: CASSLSGRGKSTDTQYF.

The chain uses TRBV19 and TRBJ1-2; 10 bases map to TRBD1. This CDR3 is 17 amino acids long. The V gene's germline CDR1 is LNHDA and CDR2 SQIVND (reference sequence). The ends lost 3 bases at V and 2 bases at J; junction bases unmatched: 9. The CDR3, as DNA: TGTGCCAGTAGTATTCTGGGACAGGGGTTCCTAAACTATGGCTACACCTTC. Protein sequence: CASSILGQGFLNYGYTF.

This chain joins TRBV11-2 and TRBJ1-2; 9 positions match TRBD1. The germline CDR1 and CDR2 sequences are SGHAT and FQNNGV. V trimming: 5 bases; J trimming: 6 bases; junction bases outside the gene matches: 10. The CDR3 has 15 residues. The CDR3 loop is CASSPSPRDRDGYTF. The CDR3 nucleotides read TGTGCCAGCAGCCCTTCCCCCCGGGACAGGGATGGCTACACCTTC.

This rearrangement joins TRBV7-2 to TRBJ2-2; 10 nucleotides match TRBD2. The germline V gene has CDR1 SGHTA and CDR2 FQGNSA. V shed 6 bases, J shed 4 bases, and the junction held 5 bases outside the gene matches. This CDR3 region has 15 residues. The CDR3 loop reads CASRVLAGVTGELFF. CDR3 DNA sequence: TGTGCCAGCAGGGTCCTAGCGGGGGTCACCGGGGAGCTGTTTTTT.